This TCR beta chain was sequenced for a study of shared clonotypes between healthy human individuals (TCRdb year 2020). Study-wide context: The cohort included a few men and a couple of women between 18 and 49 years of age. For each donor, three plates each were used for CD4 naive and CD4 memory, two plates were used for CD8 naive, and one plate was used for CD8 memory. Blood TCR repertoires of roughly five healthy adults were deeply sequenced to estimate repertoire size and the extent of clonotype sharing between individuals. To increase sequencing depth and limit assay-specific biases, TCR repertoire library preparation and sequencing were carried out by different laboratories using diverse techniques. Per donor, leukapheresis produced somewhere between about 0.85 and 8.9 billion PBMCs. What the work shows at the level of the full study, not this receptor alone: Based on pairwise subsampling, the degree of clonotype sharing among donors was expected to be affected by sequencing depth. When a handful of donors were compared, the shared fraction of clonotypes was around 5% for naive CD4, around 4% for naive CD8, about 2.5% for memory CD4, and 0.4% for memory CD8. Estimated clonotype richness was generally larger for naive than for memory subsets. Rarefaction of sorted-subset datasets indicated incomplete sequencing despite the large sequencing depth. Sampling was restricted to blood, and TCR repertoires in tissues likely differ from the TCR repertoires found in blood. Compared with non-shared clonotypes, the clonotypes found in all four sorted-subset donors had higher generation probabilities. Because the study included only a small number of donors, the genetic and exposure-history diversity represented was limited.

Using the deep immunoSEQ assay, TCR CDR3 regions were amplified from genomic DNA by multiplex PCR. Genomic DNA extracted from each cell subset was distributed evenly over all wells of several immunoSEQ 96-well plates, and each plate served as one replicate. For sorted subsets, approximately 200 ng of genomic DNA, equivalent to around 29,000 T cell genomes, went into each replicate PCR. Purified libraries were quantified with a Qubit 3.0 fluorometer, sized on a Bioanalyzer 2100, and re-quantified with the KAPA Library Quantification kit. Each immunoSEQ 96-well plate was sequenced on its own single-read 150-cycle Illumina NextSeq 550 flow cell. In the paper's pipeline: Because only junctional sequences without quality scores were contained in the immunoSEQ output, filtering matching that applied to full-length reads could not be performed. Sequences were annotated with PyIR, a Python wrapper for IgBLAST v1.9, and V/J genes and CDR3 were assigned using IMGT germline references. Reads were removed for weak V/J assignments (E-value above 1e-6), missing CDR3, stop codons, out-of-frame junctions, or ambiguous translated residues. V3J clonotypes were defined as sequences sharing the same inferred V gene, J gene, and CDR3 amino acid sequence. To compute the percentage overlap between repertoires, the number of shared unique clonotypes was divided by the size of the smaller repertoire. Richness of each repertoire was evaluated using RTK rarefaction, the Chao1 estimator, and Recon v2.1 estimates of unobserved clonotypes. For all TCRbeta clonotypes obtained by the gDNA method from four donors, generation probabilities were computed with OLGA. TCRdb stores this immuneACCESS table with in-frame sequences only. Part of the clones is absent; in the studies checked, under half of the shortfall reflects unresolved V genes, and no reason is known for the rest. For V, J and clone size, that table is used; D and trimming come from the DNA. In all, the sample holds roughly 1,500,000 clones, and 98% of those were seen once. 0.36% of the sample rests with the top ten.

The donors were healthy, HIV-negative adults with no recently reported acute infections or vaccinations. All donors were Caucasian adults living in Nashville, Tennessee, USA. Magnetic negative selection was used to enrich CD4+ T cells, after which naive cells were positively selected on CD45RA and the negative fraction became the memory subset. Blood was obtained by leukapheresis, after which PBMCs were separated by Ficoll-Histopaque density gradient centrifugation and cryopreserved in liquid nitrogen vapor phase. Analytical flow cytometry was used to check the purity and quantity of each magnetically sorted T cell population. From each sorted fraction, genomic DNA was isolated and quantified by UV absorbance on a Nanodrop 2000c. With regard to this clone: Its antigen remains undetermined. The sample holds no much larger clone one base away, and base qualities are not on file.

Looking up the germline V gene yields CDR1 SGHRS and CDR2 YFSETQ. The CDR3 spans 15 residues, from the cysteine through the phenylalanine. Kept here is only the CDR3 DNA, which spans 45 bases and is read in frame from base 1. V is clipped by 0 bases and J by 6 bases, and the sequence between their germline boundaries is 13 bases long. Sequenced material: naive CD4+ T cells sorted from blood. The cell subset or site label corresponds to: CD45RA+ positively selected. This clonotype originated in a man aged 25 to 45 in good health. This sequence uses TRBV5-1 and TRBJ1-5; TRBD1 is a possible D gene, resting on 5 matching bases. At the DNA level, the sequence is TGCGCCAGCAGCTTGGAAGGGGACGATATTCAGCCCCAGCATTTT. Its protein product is CASSLEGDDIQPQHF.